This record covers a single T cell receptor beta chain. The antigen is not known. This sample is part of a study of cytomegalovirus exposure and HLA in healthy donors. Study information: Previous work identified 95 million to 140 million unique TCR beta sequences from 150 million to 200 million T cells.

With 60 Vbeta and 13 Jbeta primers, the PCR was carried out. TCRdb's copy holds only in-frame clones and misses some; the assay was immunoSEQ multiplex PCR. The data show about 110,000 clones, roughly 70% seen once. Germline V gene data show CDR1 as MNHEY and CDR2 as SVGAGI. V shed 5 bases, J shed 8 bases, and the junction held 9 bases outside the gene matches. This CDR3 is 14 amino acids long. Overall study results and limits: In a later analysis, CMV-associated beta chains were mostly HLA-associated, it appeared. Sequencing likely produced, as an artifact, a cluster of highly shared sequence variants. An apparent linkage of common viral pathogens to several of the most significant clusters emerged in a later analysis.

The chain couples TRBV6-5 to TRBJ1-5; 7 positions match TRBD1. Material: PBMCs. This TCR derives from a woman in her 40s in good health and CMV-seropositive. This CDR3 reads CASSPDRVREPQHF. In DNA, the CDR3 is TGTGCCAGCAGTCCCGACAGGGTCAGAGAGCCCCAGCATTTT.